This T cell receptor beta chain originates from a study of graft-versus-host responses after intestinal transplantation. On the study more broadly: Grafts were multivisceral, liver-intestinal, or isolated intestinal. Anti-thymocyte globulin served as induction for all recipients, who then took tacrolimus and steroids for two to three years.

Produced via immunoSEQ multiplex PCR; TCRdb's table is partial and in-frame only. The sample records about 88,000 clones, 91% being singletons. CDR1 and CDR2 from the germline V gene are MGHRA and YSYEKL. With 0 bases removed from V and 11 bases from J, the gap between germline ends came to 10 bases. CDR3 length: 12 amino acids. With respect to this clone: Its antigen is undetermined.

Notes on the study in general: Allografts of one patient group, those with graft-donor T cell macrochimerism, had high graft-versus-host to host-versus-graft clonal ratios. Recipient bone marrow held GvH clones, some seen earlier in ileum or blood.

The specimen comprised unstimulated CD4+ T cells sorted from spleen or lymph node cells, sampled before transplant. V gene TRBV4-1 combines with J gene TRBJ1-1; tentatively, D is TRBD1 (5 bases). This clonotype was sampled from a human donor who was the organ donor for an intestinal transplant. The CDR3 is CASSQDRGGAFF. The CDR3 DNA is TGCGCCAGCAGCCAAGATCGGGGGGGGGCTTTCTTT.